The present entry profiles one T cell receptor beta chain with its context. This entry comes from a study of shared T cell receptors in the human thymus. Here immunoSEQ multiplex PCR was the method, and the copy in TCRdb shows in-frame clones only, minus some. The sample lists roughly 660,000 clones; more than 75% were seen once. This CDR3 region has 15 residues. The J segment lost 7 bases and the V segment lost 4 bases, leaving 12 bases of the junction unmatched. Germline V gene data show CDR1 as SGHTA and CDR2 as FQGNSA. This same sample was also part of a study on human thymus T cells. That source notes: Thymus specimens were resections from corrective heart surgery. An apparent bias in V and J gene usage was seen in thymic and blood repertoires. Among unrelated individuals, related research reported thymic repertoires that overlapped highly.

The V and J genes are TRBV7-2 and TRBJ2-7, with 8 bases fitting TRBD2. The sequencing sample was made of thymocytes. The sequence was collected from a boy in the first two years of life with a congenital heart defect. The CDR3 DNA reads as TGTGCCAGCAGCTCAGGGGTAGCGGGGAGTGGGGAGCAGTACTTC. It yields the protein CASSSGVAGSGEQYF.